Sequencing of this T cell receptor (beta chain) was carried out in a study of CD8+ T cells in alopecia areata. Background on the study: It was oral tofacitinib, at 5 to 10 mg twice daily, that treated patients received. General observations from the study: Mice showed TCR sharing more clearly than patients did, possibly owing to HLA.

For this clone: The antigen remains undetermined.

In each case, RNA was isolated and then reverse transcribed into cDNA as the sequencing template. Libraries were prepared by immunoSEQ multiplex PCR; TCRdb keeps only in-frame clonotypes and omits some of them. This table has fewer than 350,000 clones, more than 45% appearing once. Described treatment: oral pan-JAK inhibitor, 5-10 mg twice daily. The sequencing here drew on CD4+ T cells sorted from blood, taken at week 24, from a patient treated with tofacitinib. This receptor was identified in a human donor with alopecia areata.

The DNA for the CDR3 is TGTGCCAGCAGCCAGGGCGACTCCCCTTGGTTGCAGTATTTT. Its translation: CASSQGDSPWLQYF. This sequence joins TRBV4-2 and TRBJ2-3; unclear D gene. The germline V gene encodes CDR1 LGHNA and CDR2 YNFKEQ. The CDR3 is made up of 14 amino acids. V was cut by 3 bases and J by 11 bases, with 18 bases left in between.